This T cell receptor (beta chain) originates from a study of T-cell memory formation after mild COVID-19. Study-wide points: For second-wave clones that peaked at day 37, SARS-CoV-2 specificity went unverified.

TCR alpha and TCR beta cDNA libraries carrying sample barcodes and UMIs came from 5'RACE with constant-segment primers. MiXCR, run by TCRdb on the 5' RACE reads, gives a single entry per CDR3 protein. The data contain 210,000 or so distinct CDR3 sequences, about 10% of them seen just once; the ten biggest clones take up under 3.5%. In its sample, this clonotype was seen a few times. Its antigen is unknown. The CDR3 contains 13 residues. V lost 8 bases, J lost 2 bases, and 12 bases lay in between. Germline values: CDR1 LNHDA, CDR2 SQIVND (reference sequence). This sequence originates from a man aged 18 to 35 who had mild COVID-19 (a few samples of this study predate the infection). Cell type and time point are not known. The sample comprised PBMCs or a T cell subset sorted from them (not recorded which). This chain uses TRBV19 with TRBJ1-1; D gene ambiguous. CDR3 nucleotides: TGTGCCAGTGCTAGGCCAGCCAACACTGAAGCTTTCTTT. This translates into CASARPANTEAFF. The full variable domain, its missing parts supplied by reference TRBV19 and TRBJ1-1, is DGGITQSPKYLFRKEGQNVTLSCEQNLNHDAMYWYRQDPGQGLRLIYYSQIVNDFQKGDIAEGYSVSREKKESFPLTVTSAQKNPTAFYLCASARPANTEAFFGQGTRLTVV.